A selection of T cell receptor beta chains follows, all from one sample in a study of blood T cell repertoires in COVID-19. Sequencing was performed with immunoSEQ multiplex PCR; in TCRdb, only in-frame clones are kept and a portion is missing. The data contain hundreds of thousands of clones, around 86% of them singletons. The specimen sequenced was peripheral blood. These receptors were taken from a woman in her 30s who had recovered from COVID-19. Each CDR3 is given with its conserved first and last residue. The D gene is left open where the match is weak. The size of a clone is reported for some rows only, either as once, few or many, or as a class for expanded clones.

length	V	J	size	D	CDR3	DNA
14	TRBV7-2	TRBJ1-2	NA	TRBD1	CASSLAETGSGYTF	TGTGCCAGCAGCTTAGCCGAGACAGGGTCTGGCTACACCTTC
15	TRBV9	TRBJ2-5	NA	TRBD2	CASTSGTSGTETQYF	TGTGCCAGCACCTCCGGGACTAGCGGGACCGAGACCCAGTACTTC
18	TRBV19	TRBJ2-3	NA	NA	CASSPHLAGTSQADTQYF	TGTGCCAGTAGTCCTCACCTGGCCGGGACATCTCAAGCAGATACGCAGTATTTT
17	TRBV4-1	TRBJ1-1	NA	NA	CASSQFQAGARGTEAFF	TGCGCCAGCAGCCAGTTCCAAGCCGGGGCCCGGGGGACTGAAGCTTTCTTT
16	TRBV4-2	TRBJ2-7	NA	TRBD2	CASSPRLAGGAYEQYF	TGTGCCAGCAGCCCTCGACTAGCGGGAGGGGCCTACGAGCAGTACTTC
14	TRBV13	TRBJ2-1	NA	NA	CASSLRDTYNEQFF	TGTGCCAGCAGCTTAAGGGACACTTACAATGAGCAGTTCTTC
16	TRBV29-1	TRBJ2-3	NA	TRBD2	CSVGVPSSGRTDTQYF	TGCAGCGTTGGAGTTCCGAGTAGCGGGAGAACGGATACGCAGTATTTT
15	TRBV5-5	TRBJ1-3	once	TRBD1	CASNPSGGSGNTIYF	TGTGCCAGCAACCCCTCAGGGGGCTCTGGAAACACCATATATTTT
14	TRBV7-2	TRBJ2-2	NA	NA	CASSLEGEDWELFF	TGTGCCAGCAGCTTAGAGGGGGAAGATTGGGAGCTGTTTTTT
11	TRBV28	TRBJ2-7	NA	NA	CASSLRYEQYF	TGTGCCAGCAGTTTACGGTACGAGCAGTACTTC
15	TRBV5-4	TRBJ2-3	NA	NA	CASSFRSGSTDTQYF	TGTGCCAGCAGTTTCAGAAGCGGGAGCACAGATACGCAGTATTTT
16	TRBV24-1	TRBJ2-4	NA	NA	CATSEPPHGKLNIQYF	TGTGCCACCAGTGAGCCCCCCCACGGGAAACTAAACATTCAGTACTTC
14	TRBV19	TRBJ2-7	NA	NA	CASSLLASASEQYF	TGTGCCAGTAGTCTCCTAGCCTCGGCAAGCGAGCAGTACTTC
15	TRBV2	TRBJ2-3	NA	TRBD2	CAREKRGGPTDTQYF	TGTGCCAGAGAAAAGCGGGGGGGCCCCACAGATACGCAGTATTTT
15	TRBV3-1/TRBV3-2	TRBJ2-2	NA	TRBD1	CASSQAGGSTGELFF	TGTGCCAGCAGCCAAGCAGGGGGCTCCACCGGGGAGCTGTTTTTT
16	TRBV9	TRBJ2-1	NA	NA	CASSVMGSSSYNEQFF	TGTGCCAGCAGCGTAATGGGTTCTAGCTCCTACAATGAGCAGTTCTTC
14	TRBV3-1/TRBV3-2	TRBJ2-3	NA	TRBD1	CASRQGGYTDTQYF	TGTGCCAGCAGACAAGGGGGCTACACAGATACGCAGTATTTT
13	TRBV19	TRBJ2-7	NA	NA	CASSIAGGHEQYF	TGTGCCAGTAGTATCGCCGGGGGACACGAGCAGTACTTC
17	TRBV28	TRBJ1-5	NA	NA	CASSLINSGSGHQPQHF	TGTGCCAGCAGTTTAATAAACTCCGGGTCAGGGCATCAGCCCCAGCATTTT
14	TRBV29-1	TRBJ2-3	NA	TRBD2	CSVWTSGNTDTQYF	TGCAGCGTATGGACTAGCGGGAATACAGATACGCAGTATTTT
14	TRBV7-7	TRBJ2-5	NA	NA	CASSLDLAQETQYF	TGTGCTAGCAGCTTAGATCTGGCCCAAGAGACCCAGTACTTC
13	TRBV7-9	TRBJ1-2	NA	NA	CASSLMETAGYTF	TGTGCCAGCAGCTTGATGGAAACAGCTGGCTACACCTTC
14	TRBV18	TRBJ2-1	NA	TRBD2	CASSPQAGGNEQFF	TGTGCCAGCTCACCCCAAGCGGGGGGCAATGAGCAGTTCTTC
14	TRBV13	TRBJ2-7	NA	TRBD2	CASSLAGVSYEQYF	TGTGCCAGCAGTCTAGCGGGTGTATCCTACGAGCAGTACTTC
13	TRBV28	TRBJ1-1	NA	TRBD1	CASSMTGDTEAFF	TGTGCCAGCAGTATGACAGGGGACACTGAAGCTTTCTTT
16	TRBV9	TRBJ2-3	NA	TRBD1	CASSVLSQGAADTQYF	TGTGCCAGCAGCGTATTATCCCAGGGGGCAGCCGATACGCAGTATTTT
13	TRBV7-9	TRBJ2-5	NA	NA	CASMGRRGETQYF	TGTGCCAGCATGGGCAGACGGGGGGAGACCCAGTACTTC
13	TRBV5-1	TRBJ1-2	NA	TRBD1	CASSLNQQGGYTF	TGCGCCAGCAGCTTGAACCAACAGGGGGGCTACACCTTC
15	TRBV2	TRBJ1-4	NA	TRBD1	CASRGTEESPEKLFF	TGTGCCAGCAGGGGGACAGAGGAGAGCCCTGAAAAACTGTTTTTT
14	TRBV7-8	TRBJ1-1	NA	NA	CASSLDTLDTEAFF	TGTGCCAGCAGCTTAGACACGTTGGACACTGAAGCTTTCTTT